This record concerns one TCR beta chain sequence. Its antigen is currently unknown. This CDR3 comprises 13 residues. CDR1 is SQVTM, CDR2 ANQGSEA, per germline. The V end was cut by 8 bases, the J end by 0 bases, with 14 bases between. The sample originates from a study of tumor and adjacent non-tumor tissue in lung cancer. TCRbeta libraries were built with three rounds of nested PCR, modified from ARM-PCR. TCRdb reprocessed the multiplex PCR reads with MiXCR, giving one entry per CDR3 protein. The data hold 200,000 to 250,000 distinct CDR3 sequences, with 71% observed a single time. Study findings and constraints: Compared with tumor, normal lung showed significantly lower TCR diversity.

RNA was extracted from bulk tissue without any cell sorting. J is TRBJ2-7 and V is TRBV29-1; TRBD2 is a possible D gene (6 bases). Source material: lung tumor tissue. This TCR came from a man in his sixties with non-small cell lung cancer. CDR3 in amino acids: CSTRRDPSYEQYF. In DNA, the CDR3 is TGCAGCACCAGGAGGGACCCCTCCTACGAGCAGTACTTC.